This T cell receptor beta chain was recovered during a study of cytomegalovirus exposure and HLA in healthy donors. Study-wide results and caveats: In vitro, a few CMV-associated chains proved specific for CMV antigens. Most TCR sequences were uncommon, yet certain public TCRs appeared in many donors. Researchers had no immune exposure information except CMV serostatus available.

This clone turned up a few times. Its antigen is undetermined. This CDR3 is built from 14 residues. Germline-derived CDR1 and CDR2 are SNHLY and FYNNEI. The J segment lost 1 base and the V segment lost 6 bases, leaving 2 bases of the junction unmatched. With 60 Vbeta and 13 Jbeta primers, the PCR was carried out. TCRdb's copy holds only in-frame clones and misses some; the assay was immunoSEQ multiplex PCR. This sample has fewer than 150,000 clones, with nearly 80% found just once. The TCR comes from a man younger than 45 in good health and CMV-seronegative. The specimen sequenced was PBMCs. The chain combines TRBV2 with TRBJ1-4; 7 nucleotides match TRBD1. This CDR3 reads CASRAGGTNEKLFF. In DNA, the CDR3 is TGTGCCAGCAGGGCAGGGGGAACTAATGAAAAACTGTTTTTT.